These T cell receptor beta chains were read from a single sample in a study of blood T cell repertoires in COVID-19. Sequencing used immunoSEQ multiplex PCR; TCRdb keeps in-frame clones, though not all of them. Among around 130,000 clones listed, 84% were seen once. Sequencing was done on a sample of peripheral blood. Receptor source: a woman in her sixties with acute or convalescent COVID-19. Both conserved end residues are part of each CDR3. The order of the fields is J gene, D gene, clone size, CDR3 length, V gene, CDR3 DNA, CDR3 protein. A D gene is named only where the DNA matches it firmly. For some rows the clone size is stated as once, few or many, or as a class when expanded; others skip it.

J gene: TRBJ2-7; D gene: TRBD1; clone size: NA; CDR3 length: 12; V gene: TRBV28; CDR3 DNA: TGTGCCAGCAGGACAGGGTGGTACGAGCAGTACTTC; CDR3 protein: CASRTGWYEQYF
J gene: TRBJ2-3; D gene: TRBD1; clone size: once; CDR3 length: 15; V gene: TRBV6-5; CDR3 DNA: TGTGCCAGCACCGGAAACCCCAGGGGGCGAGATACGCAGTATTTT; CDR3 protein: CASTGNPRGRDTQYF
J gene: TRBJ1-2; D gene: TRBD1; clone size: NA; CDR3 length: 16; V gene: TRBV27; CDR3 DNA: TGTGCCAGCAGACCGCTATACAGGGGGCCTAACTATGGCTACACCTTC; CDR3 protein: CASRPLYRGPNYGYTF
J gene: TRBJ1-6; D gene: NA; clone size: NA; CDR3 length: 15; V gene: TRBV27; CDR3 DNA: TGTGCCAGCAGGTCCCGAGATGCTGTCTCATCACCCCTCCACTTT; CDR3 protein: CASRSRDAVSSPLHF
J gene: TRBJ1-1; D gene: NA; clone size: NA; CDR3 length: 14; V gene: TRBV6-1; CDR3 DNA: TGTGCCAGCAGTTATCAAACACTGAACACTGAAGCTTTCTTT; CDR3 protein: CASSYQTLNTEAFF
J gene: TRBJ1-1; D gene: TRBD1; clone size: NA; CDR3 length: 11; V gene: TRBV20-1; CDR3 DNA: TGCAGTGCCTGGGACAGCCCTGAAGCTTTCTTT; CDR3 protein: CSAWDSPEAFF
J gene: TRBJ2-7; D gene: TRBD2; clone size: NA; CDR3 length: 17; V gene: TRBV11-2; CDR3 DNA: TGTGCCAGCAGCTTAGTGATACTAGCGGGGTCCTCCTACGAGCAGTACTTC; CDR3 protein: CASSLVILAGSSYEQYF
J gene: TRBJ1-2; D gene: NA; clone size: NA; CDR3 length: 14; V gene: TRBV7-2; CDR3 DNA: TGTGCCAGCAGCCCGACAGGTTCTAACTATGGCTACACCTTC; CDR3 protein: CASSPTGSNYGYTF
J gene: TRBJ1-2; D gene: TRBD1; clone size: NA; CDR3 length: 16; V gene: TRBV5-4; CDR3 DNA: TGTGCCAGCAGCCCCCAAAGGACAGGGGCCAACTATGGCTACACCTTC; CDR3 protein: CASSPQRTGANYGYTF
J gene: TRBJ1-2; D gene: NA; clone size: NA; CDR3 length: 13; V gene: TRBV4-2; CDR3 DNA: TGTGCCAGCAGCCAAGATAAGGGACACGGCTACACCTTC; CDR3 protein: CASSQDKGHGYTF
J gene: TRBJ1-2; D gene: NA; clone size: NA; CDR3 length: 14; V gene: TRBV3-1/TRBV3-2; CDR3 DNA: TGTGCCAGCAGCCACCGGACAGTCAGCTATGGCTACACCTTC; CDR3 protein: CASSHRTVSYGYTF
J gene: TRBJ2-7; D gene: TRBD1; clone size: few; CDR3 length: 17; V gene: TRBV18; CDR3 DNA: TGTGCCAGCTCACCTCCCACGGGACAGGGTCCTTCCTACGAGCAGTACTTC; CDR3 protein: CASSPPTGQGPSYEQYF
J gene: TRBJ2-3; D gene: TRBD2; clone size: NA; CDR3 length: 18; V gene: TRBV4-2; CDR3 DNA: TGTGCCAGCAGCCACATGGGGACTAGCGGACTTACCACAGATACGCAGTATTTT; CDR3 protein: CASSHMGTSGLTTDTQYF
J gene: TRBJ1-2; D gene: TRBD1; clone size: NA; CDR3 length: 16; V gene: TRBV4-2; CDR3 DNA: TGTGCCAGCAGCCACCTGCTGGGACAGGGGTTGGGGGGCTACACCTTC; CDR3 protein: CASSHLLGQGLGGYTF
J gene: TRBJ1-1; D gene: NA; clone size: NA; CDR3 length: 14; V gene: TRBV7-9; CDR3 DNA: TGTGCCAGCAGCTCCCTGGCGGGGCGCACTGAAGCTTTCTTT; CDR3 protein: CASSSLAGRTEAFF
J gene: TRBJ2-1; D gene: TRBD1; clone size: few; CDR3 length: 14; V gene: TRBV9; CDR3 DNA: TGTGCCAGCAGACAGGGGACAGGGGCTGGTGAGCAGTTCTTC; CDR3 protein: CASRQGTGAGEQFF
J gene: TRBJ2-7; D gene: TRBD2; clone size: NA; CDR3 length: 14; V gene: TRBV27; CDR3 DNA: TGTGCCAGCAGTTTAGTGAGCGGGGCCTACGAGCAGTACTTC; CDR3 protein: CASSLVSGAYEQYF
J gene: TRBJ2-1; D gene: NA; clone size: NA; CDR3 length: 13; V gene: TRBV13; CDR3 DNA: TGTGCCAGCAGCTTAGAGTCCAGAGGGGAGCAGTTCTTC; CDR3 protein: CASSLESRGEQFF
J gene: TRBJ1-4; D gene: NA; clone size: NA; CDR3 length: 14; V gene: TRBV5-1; CDR3 DNA: TGCGCCAGCAGCTTGACAGCAACTAATGAAAAACTGTTTTTT; CDR3 protein: CASSLTATNEKLFF
J gene: TRBJ1-4; D gene: NA; clone size: once; CDR3 length: 15; V gene: TRBV28; CDR3 DNA: TGTGCCAGCAGTCCACCTGGGGCGTCAAATGAAAAACTGTTTTTT; CDR3 protein: CASSPPGASNEKLFF
J gene: TRBJ2-7; D gene: NA; clone size: NA; CDR3 length: 13; V gene: TRBV5-1; CDR3 DNA: TGCGCCAGCACGGGGGATAACTCCTACGAGCAGTACTTC; CDR3 protein: CASTGDNSYEQYF
J gene: TRBJ2-1; D gene: NA; clone size: NA; CDR3 length: 13; V gene: TRBV27; CDR3 DNA: TGTGCCAGCAGTTTTTTGGGGGGCAATGAGCAGTTCTTC; CDR3 protein: CASSFLGGNEQFF
J gene: TRBJ1-5; D gene: NA; clone size: NA; CDR3 length: 13; V gene: TRBV28; CDR3 DNA: TGTGCCAGCAACCCTTCCCGGGTAGGGCCCCAGCATTTT; CDR3 protein: CASNPSRVGPQHF
J gene: TRBJ2-4; D gene: TRBD1; clone size: NA; CDR3 length: 15; V gene: TRBV2; CDR3 DNA: TGTGCCAGCAGGGGGGACAGGGCAGCCAAAAACATTCAGTACTTC; CDR3 protein: CASRGDRAAKNIQYF
J gene: TRBJ2-2; D gene: NA; clone size: NA; CDR3 length: 11; V gene: TRBV11-3; CDR3 DNA: TGTGCCAGCCGGTCCACCGGGGAGCTGTTTTTT; CDR3 protein: CASRSTGELFF
J gene: TRBJ1-1; D gene: NA; clone size: NA; CDR3 length: 15; V gene: TRBV27; CDR3 DNA: TGTGCCAGCAGTTTAATCCGGACAGTGAACACTGAAGCTTTCTTT; CDR3 protein: CASSLIRTVNTEAFF